This section outlines one T cell receptor (beta chain) sequence together with its context. Germline lookup yields CDR1 SEHNR and CDR2 FQNEAQ (reference sequence). V was cut by 1 base and J by 5 bases, with 9 bases left in between. The length of the CDR3 is 13 residues. These data come from a study of OX40 agonist ivuxolimab in advanced cancers. Sequenced by immunoSEQ multiplex PCR; TCRdb stores in-frame clones only, minus some. The sample lists 20,000 to 25,000 clones; roughly 85% were seen once. J is TRBJ2-7 and V is TRBV7-9; D gene uncertain. The starting material was CD4+ or CD8+ T cells sorted from blood, obtained in a trial of the OX40 agonist ivuxolimab. The clonotype originates from an adult with an advanced solid tumor such as melanoma, head and neck, liver or kidney cancer. The DNA of the CDR3 is TGTGCCAGCAGCTTAGGCTCGGCCCACGAGCAGTACTTC. This codes for CASSLGSAHEQYF.